Listed here are 22 T cell receptor beta chains from one sample, sequenced in a study of T-cell memory formation after mild COVID-19. TCRdb reanalysed the 5' RACE reads using MiXCR and keeps one entry per CDR3 protein. The sample records approximately 560,000 distinct CDR3 sequences, roughly 17% being singletons. The specimen was PBMCs or a T cell subset sorted from them (not recorded which). The receptor source for this set is an adult woman who had mild COVID-19 (a few samples of this study predate the infection). Cell type and time point are not known.

This clonotype was found many times. The chain has TRBV13 and TRBJ1-1, with D maybe TRBD1 (5 bases). CDR1 PRHDT and CDR2 FYEKMQ come from the germline V gene (reference sequence). The CDR3 contains 18 residues. V was cut by 5 bases and J by 0 bases, with 22 bases left in between. CDR3 nucleotide sequence: TGTGCCAGCAGCGGCGCCGGGACGTTCCTGGGGCTGAACACTGAAGCTTTCTTT. Its translation is CASSGAGTFLGLNTEAFF.

This clonotype appeared a few times. V usage is TRBV7-9 and J usage is TRBJ1-1; D is perhaps TRBD1 (5 bases). Germline-derived CDR1 and CDR2 are SEHNR and FQNEAQ (reference sequence). Trimming took off 5 bases at V and 2 bases at J, with 12 bases between the two ends. The CDR3 sequence is 14 residues long. In DNA form, the CDR3 reads TGTGCCAGCAGCCCGTCGACAGTAAACACTGAAGCTTTCTTT. This codes for CASSPSTVNTEAFF.

The rearrangement joins TRBV9 to TRBJ1-1; no firm D call. With 0 bases removed from V and 4 bases from J, the gap between germline ends came to 10 bases. From germline, CDR1 is SGDLS and CDR2 YYNGEE. CDR3 length equals 14 residues. The CDR3 region has the DNA TGTGCCAGCAGCGTAGGGCTGGGTGGCACTGAAGCTTTCTTT. This sequence encodes CASSVGLGGTEAFF.

The rearrangement links TRBV25-1 to TRBJ1-1; D remains ambiguous. This CDR3 has 16 residues. Per germline, CDR1 MGHDK and CDR2 SYGVNS. V was cut by 2 bases and J by 3 bases, with 16 bases left in between. Written as DNA, the CDR3 is TGTGCCAGCAGTGAACTGGGTCGAGGAGTGGACACTGAAGCTTTCTTT. It encodes CASSELGRGVDTEAFF.

Only a few counts were recorded for this clonotype. The V call is TRBV27, the J call TRBJ1-5, with unresolved D. Germline assignment: CDR1 MNHEY and CDR2 SMNVEV (reference sequence). The CDR3 sequence is 13 residues long. V lost 2 bases and J 9 bases, leaving 11 bases between the germline ends. For the CDR3, the DNA is TGTGCCAGCAGTTTAGACCCTACGAGGCCCCAGCATTTT. Translation gives CASSLDPTRPQHF.

J is TRBJ2-5 and V is TRBV6-6; D is undetermined. V was cut by 6 bases and J by 2 bases, with 16 bases left in between. CDR3 length equals 15 residues. CDR1 MNHNY and CDR2 SVGAGI come from the germline V gene (reference sequence). The CDR3 region has the DNA TGTGCCAGCAGCTCCCAAGTGGGCTTACAAGAGACCCAGTACTTC. Translated: CASSSQVGLQETQYF.

The chain employs TRBV19 and TRBJ1-2; unclear D gene. Germline V gene lookup returns CDR1 LNHDA and CDR2 SQIVND (reference sequence). The CDR3 length is 16 residues. V lost 8 bases and J lost 8, with 27 bases in between. CDR3 coding DNA: TGTGCCAGTCAATCTCATGGAGGCGATTTTGTCGGAGGCTACACCTTC. Its translation is CASQSHGGDFVGGYTF.

The chain has TRBV20-1 and TRBJ1-5, with TRBD1 matching 7 bases. CDR1 is DFQATT and CDR2 is SNEGSKA in the germline V gene (reference sequence). This CDR3 region has 15 residues. Trimming removed 5 bases from V and 5 bases from J; junction bases left unmatched: 12. CDR3 sequence reads: CSAQVYRGGDQPQHF. For the CDR3, the DNA is TGCAGTGCTCAAGTCTACAGGGGAGGGGATCAGCCCCAGCATTTT.

This clonotype was detected only a few times. The gene calls are TRBV19 and TRBJ2-5; weak D call: TRBD2 (5 bases). Deletions cut 3 bases from V and 8 bases from J, with 19 bases between. The CDR3 has 15 amino acids. Germline V CDR1 and CDR2: LNHDA, SQIVND (reference sequence). The CDR3 sequence is CASSMAAGAPETQYF. The CDR3 nucleotides read TGTGCCAGTAGTATGGCCGCGGGCGCCCCAGAAACCCAGTACTTC.

This clonotype was picked up a small number of times. The chain couples TRBV3-1 to TRBJ2-7; D is ambiguous. Trimming removed 1 base at V and 3 bases at J, with 13 bases between. The CDR3 is made up of 15 amino acids. From germline, CDR1 is LGHDT and CDR2 YNNKEL (reference sequence). The CDR3 region is CASSQGQSHYYEQYF. The CDR3 nucleotides read TGTGCCAGCAGCCAAGGGCAGTCCCACTACTACGAGCAGTACTTC.

The J gene is TRBJ1-1, the V gene TRBV2, with D perhaps TRBD1 (5 bases). V lost 11 bases and J lost 0, with 25 bases in between. CDR3 length: 17 residues. Germline loops: CDR1 SNHLY, CDR2 FYNNEI. The CDR3 region has the DNA TGTGCCTCCCAGCCGGGACCGAGGGGAAAAATGAACACTGAAGCTTTCTTT. It is translated as CASQPGPRGKMNTEAFF. The whole variable domain, filled in from reference TRBV2 and TRBJ1-1, reads EPEVTQTPSHQVTQMGQEVILRCVPISNHLYFYWYRQILGQKVEFLVSFYNNEISEKSEIFDDQFSVERPDGSNFTLKIRSTKLEDSAMYFCASQPGPRGKMNTEAFFGQGTRLTVV.

This clonotype was seen more than once but under ten times. The chain carries TRBV20-1 and TRBJ2-2; D is tentatively TRBD1 or TRBD2 (5 bases each). CDR1 is DFQATT and CDR2 is SNEGSKA in the germline V gene (reference sequence). This CDR3 has 13 residues. V gave up 1 base and J gave up 5 bases, with 8 bases separating them. The CDR3, as DNA: TGCAGTGCTAGAGTATGGGGGACCGGGGAGCTGTTTTTT. Translated, it gives CSARVWGTGELFF.

The V gene is TRBV21-1, the J gene TRBJ2-2; TRBD1, the table's D call, was not compared with the DNA. TRBV21-1 represents a pseudogene. The CDR3 is made up of 19 amino acids. The CDR3 DNA reads as TGTGCCAGCAGCAAGATGGACAGAGCAAACCTTCCGAACACCGGGGAGCTGTTTTTT. Translated, it gives CASSKMDRANLPNTGELFF.

The chain employs TRBV7-2 and TRBJ2-7; D uncertain. CDR3 length: 16 residues. Germline CDR1 is SGHTA and CDR2 is FQGNSA. V lost 2 bases, J lost 6 bases, and 20 bases lay in between. In DNA, the CDR3 is TGTGCCAGCAGCTTAAACAAGGCGGTTGCGTGGCTCGAGCAGTACTTC. This translates into CASSLNKAVAWLEQYF.

The chain employs TRBV5-1 and TRBJ1-3; tentative D call: TRBD1 (5 bases). Germline values: CDR1 SGHRS, CDR2 YFSETQ. Trimming stripped 4 bases from V and 1 base from J, with 15 bases between. This CDR3 spans 16 amino acids. The CDR3 DNA sequence: TGCGCCAGCAGCCCGGACGGGGGAACTTCTGGAAACACCATATATTTT. Protein product: CASSPDGGTSGNTIYF.

The chain couples TRBV7-3 to TRBJ1-4, with D perhaps TRBD1 (6 bases). V was pared by 3 bases and J by 2 bases, with 16 bases between. CDR3 length: 17 amino acids. Germline V lookup: CDR1 SGHTA, CDR2 FQGTGA. The CDR3, as DNA: TGTGCCAGCAGCTTTAAACAGGGAGAAGCCACTAATGAAAAACTGTTTTTT. It encodes CASSFKQGEATNEKLFF. The variable domain in full, with the rest retrieved from reference TRBV7-3 and TRBJ1-4, is GAGVSQTPSNKVTEKGKYVELRCDPISGHTALYWYRQSLGQGPEFLIYFQGTGAADDSGLPNDRFFAVRPEGSVSTLKIQRTERGDSAVYLCASSFKQGEATNEKLFFGSGTQLSVL.

This clonotype was picked up a small number of times. The rearrangement joins TRBV18 to TRBJ2-6; D gene uncertain. V shed 3 bases and J shed 0 bases, with 12 bases lying between them. The CDR3 runs 17 residues. The germline CDR1 and CDR2 sequences are KGHSH and LQKENI. The CDR3 DNA is TGTGCCAGCTCACCCCAGGTCTCGTCCTCTGGGGCCAACGTCCTGACTTTC. Protein product: CASSPQVSSSGANVLTF. The full variable domain, completed using reference TRBV18 and TRBJ2-6, is NAGVMQNPRHLVRRRGQEARLRCSPMKGHSHVYWYRQLPEEGLKFMVYLQKENIIDESGMPKERFSAEFPKEGPSILRIQQVVRGDSAAYFCASSPQVSSSGANVLTFGAGSRLTVL.

This clonotype was found many times. The chain carries TRBV11-1 and TRBJ2-3; a weak D match, TRBD1 (5 bases). Trimming took 5 bases from V and 6 from J, leaving 15 bases between them. The CDR3 length is 14 residues. The germline CDR1 and CDR2 sequences are SGHAT and FQDESV (reference sequence). The DNA for the CDR3 is TGTGCCAGCAGCAAACCGTCCTCAGGGGATACGCAGTATTTT. Protein: CASSKPSSGDTQYF.

The genes are TRBV3-1 and TRBJ1-6; possible D gene TRBD1, 6 bases. Looked up from germline, CDR1 is LGHDT and CDR2 is YNNKEL (reference sequence). This CDR3 is 15 amino acids long. Between the trimmed V and J ends, which lost 3 bases and 6 bases, there was a span of 12 bases. In DNA, the CDR3 is TGTGCCAGCAGCCAGGGGTTCAGGGGTAATTCACCCCTCCACTTT. Translation gives CASSQGFRGNSPLHF.

This chain joins TRBV7-9 and TRBJ2-1, with D perhaps given as TRBD1 or TRBD2 (6 bases each). Trimming took 6 bases from V and 6 from J, leaving 27 bases between them. The CDR3 runs to 18 residues. Germline lookup yields CDR1 SEHNR and CDR2 FQNEAQ (reference sequence). CDR3 coding DNA: TGTGCCAGCAGGCCCGAGGGGAGCCTTGGGGGGCCCAGCAATGAGCAGTTCTTC. Its protein product is CASRPEGSLGGPSNEQFF.

V gene TRBV27 combines with J gene TRBJ2-4; D unclear. The CDR3 has 13 amino acids. The V gene's germline CDR1 is MNHEY and CDR2 SMNVEV (reference sequence). Trimming took off 11 bases at V and 0 bases at J, with 11 bases between the two ends. CDR3 sequence reads: CACWSVAKNIQYF. The CDR3 DNA follows: TGTGCCTGTTGGTCGGTAGCCAAAAACATTCAGTACTTC.

V is TRBV20-1 and J is TRBJ2-3, with no clear D. The CDR3 is 12 residues long. Germline assignment: CDR1 DFQATT and CDR2 SNEGSKA (reference sequence). The V end lost 1 base, the J end lost 3 bases, and 5 bases lay between the germline ends. The CDR3, as DNA: TGCAGTGCTAGAGCAGGTACAGATACGCAGTATTTT. It codes for CSARAGTDTQYF.